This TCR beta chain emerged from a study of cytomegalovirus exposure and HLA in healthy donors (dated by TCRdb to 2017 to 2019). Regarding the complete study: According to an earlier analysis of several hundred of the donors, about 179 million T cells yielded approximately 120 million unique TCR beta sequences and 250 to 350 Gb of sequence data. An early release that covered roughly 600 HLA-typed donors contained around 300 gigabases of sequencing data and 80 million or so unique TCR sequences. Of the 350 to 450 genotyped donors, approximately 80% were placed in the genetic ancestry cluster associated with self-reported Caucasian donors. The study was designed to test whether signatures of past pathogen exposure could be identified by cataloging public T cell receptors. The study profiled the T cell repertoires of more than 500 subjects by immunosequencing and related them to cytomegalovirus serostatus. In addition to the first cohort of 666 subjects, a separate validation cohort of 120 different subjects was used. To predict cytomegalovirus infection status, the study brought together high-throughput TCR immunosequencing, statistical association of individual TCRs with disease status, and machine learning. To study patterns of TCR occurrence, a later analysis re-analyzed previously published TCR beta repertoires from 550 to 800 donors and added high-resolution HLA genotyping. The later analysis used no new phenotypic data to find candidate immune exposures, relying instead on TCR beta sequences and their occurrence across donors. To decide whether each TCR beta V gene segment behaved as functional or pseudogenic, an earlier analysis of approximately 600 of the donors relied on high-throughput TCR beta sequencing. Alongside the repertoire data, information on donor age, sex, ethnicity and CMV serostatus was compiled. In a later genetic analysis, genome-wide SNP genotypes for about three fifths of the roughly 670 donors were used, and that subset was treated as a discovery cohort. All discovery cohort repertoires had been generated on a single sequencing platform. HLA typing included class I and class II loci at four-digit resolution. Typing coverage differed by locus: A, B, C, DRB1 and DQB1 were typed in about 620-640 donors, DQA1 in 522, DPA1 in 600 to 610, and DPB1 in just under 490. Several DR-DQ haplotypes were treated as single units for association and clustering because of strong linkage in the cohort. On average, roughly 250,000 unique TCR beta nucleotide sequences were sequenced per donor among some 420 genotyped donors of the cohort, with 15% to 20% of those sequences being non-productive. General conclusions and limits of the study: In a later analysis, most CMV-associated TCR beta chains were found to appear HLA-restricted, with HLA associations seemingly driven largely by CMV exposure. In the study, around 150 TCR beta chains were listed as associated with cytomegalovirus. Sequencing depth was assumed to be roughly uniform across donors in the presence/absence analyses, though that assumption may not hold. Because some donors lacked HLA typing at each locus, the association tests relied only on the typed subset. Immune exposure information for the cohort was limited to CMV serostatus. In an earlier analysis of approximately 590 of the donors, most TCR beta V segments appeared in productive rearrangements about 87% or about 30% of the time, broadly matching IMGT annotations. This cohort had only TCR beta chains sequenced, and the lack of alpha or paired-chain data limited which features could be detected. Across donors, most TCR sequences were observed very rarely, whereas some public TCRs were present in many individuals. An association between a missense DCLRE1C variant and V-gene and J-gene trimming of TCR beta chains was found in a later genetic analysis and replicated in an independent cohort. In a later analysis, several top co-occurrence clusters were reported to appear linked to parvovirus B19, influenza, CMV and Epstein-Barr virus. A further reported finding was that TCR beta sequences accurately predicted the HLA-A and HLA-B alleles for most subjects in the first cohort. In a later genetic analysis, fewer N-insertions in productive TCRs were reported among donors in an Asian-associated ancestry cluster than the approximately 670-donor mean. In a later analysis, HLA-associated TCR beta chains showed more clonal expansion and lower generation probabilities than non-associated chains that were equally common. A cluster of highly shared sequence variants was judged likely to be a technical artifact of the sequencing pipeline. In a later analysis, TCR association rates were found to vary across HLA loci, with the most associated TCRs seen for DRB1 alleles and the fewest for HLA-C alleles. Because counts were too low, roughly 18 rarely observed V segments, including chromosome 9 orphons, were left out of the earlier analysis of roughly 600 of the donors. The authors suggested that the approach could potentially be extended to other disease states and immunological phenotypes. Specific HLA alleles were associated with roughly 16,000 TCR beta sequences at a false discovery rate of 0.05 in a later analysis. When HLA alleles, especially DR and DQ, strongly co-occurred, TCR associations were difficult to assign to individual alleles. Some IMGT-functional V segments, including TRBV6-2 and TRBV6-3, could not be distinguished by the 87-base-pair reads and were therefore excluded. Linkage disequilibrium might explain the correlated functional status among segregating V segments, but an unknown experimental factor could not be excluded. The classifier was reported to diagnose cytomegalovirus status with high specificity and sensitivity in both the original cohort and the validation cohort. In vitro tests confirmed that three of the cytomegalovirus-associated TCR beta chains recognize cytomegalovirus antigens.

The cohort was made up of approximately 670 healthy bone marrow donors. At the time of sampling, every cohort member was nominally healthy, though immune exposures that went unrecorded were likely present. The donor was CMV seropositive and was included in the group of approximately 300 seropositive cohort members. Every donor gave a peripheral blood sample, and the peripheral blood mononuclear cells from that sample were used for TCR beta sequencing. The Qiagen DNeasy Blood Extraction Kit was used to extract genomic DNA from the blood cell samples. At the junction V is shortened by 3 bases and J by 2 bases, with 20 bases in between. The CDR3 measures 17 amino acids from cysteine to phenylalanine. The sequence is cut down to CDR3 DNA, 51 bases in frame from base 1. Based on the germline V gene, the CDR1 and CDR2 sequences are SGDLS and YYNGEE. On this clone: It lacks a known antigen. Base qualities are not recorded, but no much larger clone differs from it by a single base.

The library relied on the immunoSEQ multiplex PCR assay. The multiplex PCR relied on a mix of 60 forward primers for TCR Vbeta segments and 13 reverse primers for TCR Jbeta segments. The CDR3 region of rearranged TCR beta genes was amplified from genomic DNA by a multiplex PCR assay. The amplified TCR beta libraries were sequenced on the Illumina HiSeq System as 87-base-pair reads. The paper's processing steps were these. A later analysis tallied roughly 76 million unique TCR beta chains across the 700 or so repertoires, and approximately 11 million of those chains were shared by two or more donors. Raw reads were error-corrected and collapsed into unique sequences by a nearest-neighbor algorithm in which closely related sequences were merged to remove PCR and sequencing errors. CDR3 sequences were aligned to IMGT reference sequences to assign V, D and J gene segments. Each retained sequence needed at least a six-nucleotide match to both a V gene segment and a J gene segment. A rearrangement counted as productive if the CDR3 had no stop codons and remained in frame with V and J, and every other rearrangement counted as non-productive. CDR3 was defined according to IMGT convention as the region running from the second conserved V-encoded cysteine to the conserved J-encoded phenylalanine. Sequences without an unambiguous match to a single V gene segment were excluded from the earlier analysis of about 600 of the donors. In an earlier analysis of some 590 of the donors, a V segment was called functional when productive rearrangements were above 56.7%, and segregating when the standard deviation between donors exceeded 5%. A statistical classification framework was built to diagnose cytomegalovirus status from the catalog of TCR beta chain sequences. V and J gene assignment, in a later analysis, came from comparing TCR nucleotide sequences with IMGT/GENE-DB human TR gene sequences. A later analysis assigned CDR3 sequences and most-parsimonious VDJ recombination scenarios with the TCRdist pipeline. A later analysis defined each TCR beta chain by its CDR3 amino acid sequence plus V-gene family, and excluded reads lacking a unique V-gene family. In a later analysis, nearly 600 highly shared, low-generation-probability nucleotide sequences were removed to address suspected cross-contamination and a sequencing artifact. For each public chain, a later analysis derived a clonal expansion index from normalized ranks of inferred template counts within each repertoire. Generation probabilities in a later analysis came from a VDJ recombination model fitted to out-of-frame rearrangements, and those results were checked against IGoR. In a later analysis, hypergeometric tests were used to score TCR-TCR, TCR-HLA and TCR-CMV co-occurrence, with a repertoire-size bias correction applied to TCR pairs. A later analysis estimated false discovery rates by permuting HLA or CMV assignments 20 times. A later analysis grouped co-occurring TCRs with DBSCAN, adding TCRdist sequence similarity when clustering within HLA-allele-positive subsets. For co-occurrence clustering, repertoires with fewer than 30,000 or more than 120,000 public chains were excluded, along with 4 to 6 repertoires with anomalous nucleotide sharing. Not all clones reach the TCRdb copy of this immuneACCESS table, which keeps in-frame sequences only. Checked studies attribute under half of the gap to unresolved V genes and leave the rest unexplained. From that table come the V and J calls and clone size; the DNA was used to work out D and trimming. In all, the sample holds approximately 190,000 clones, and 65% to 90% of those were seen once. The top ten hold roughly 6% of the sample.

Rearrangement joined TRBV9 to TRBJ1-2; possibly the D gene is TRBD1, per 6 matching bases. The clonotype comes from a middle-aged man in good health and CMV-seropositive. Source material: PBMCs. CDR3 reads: CASSAKHTQGPNYGYTF. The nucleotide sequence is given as TGTGCCAGCAGCGCCAAACACACCCAGGGGCCAAACTATGGCTACACCTTC.